The source of this TCR beta chain is a study of beta chain features in type 1 diabetes. Study background: There were 107,917,701 sorted cells examined across all samples.

Isolated RNA was reverse transcribed in full, so expressed TCRB transcripts were sequenced. Assay: immunoSEQ multiplex PCR; the TCRdb copy retains only in-frame clones and omits some. Of about 170,000 clones in the sample, 7% to 9% were seen once. Germline assignment: CDR1 SGHTA and CDR2 FQGNSA. Trimming removed 5 bases at V and 3 bases at J, with 3 bases between. The CDR3 is made up of 11 amino acids. Findings of the study overall: Cells expressing TCR highly could be over-represented by cDNA sequencing. Insertion counts at VDJ junctions were lower in type 1 diabetes patients, who also showed more deletions there. Type 1 diabetes patients had moderately but significantly shorter TCRB CDR3s in all four CD4+ subsets.

In this sample, this clone turned up many times. The target antigen is unknown. Additional DNA sequences in this sample encode the identical CDR3. The clonotype comes from a man aged 18-30 years with type 1 diabetes. This chain connects TRBV7-2 to TRBJ2-3; D is ambiguous. What was sequenced was central memory CD4+ T cells from blood. Here the CDR3 DNA reads TGTGCCAGCAGCCTGACAGATACGCAGTATTTT. Translation gives CASSLTDTQYF.